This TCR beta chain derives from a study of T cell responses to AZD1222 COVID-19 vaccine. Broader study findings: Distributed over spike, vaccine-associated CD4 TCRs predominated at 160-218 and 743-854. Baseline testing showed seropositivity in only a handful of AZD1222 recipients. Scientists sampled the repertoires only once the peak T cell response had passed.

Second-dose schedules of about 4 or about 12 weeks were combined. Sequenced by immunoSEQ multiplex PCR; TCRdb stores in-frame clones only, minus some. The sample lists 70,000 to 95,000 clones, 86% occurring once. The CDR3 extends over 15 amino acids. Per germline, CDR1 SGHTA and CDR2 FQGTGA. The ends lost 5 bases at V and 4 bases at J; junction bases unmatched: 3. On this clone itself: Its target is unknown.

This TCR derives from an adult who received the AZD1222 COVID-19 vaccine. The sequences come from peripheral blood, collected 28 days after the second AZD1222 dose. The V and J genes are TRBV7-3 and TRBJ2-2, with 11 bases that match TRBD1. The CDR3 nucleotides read TGTGCCAGCAGCACCGGGACAGGGGGCACCGGGGAGCTGTTTTTT. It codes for CASSTGTGGTGELFF.